This TCR beta chain was sequenced in a study of T cell repertoires in cytomegalovirus infection. Overall study context: Indications came from public TCR beta signatures; they pointed to CMV infection and to a matching HLA type. Study findings and constraints: The cumulative frequency of public TCR beta families distinguished individuals who carried CMV together with the relevant HLA. Across the ex vivo response, the dominant clonotypes were HLA-C-restricted CMV-specific TCR beta clonotypes.

Trimming stripped 4 bases from V and 4 bases from J, with 11 bases between. Germline V gene sequence: CDR1 SGHVS, CDR2 FNYEAQ. CDR3 size: 14 residues. Ten or more counts support this clonotype. As yet, its antigen is unknown. TCRdb re-called the reads with MiXCR, one entry per CDR3 protein. This sample yields approximately 630,000 distinct CDR3 sequences, of which less than 25% are seen a single time; around 8% belongs to the top ten. Sequences were obtained from CD8+ T cells from PBMCs. The TCR originated in a human donor in good health (CMV status not recorded). Some clones in this sample may be carry-over from other donors' samples. The V and J genes are TRBV7-6 and TRBJ2-1; D may correspond to TRBD1 or TRBD2 (5 bases each). The DNA for the CDR3 is TGTGCCAGCAGCTCTCCGGGACGATACAATGAGCAGTTCTTC. As protein: CASSSPGRYNEQFF.